This TCR beta chain was identified during a study of OX40 agonist ivuxolimab in advanced cancers. Study in general: Partial responses were achieved by three patients, of whom one had hepatocellular carcinoma and two had cutaneous melanoma. Findings and limits, study-wide: CD4+ T cells averaged fewer expanded clones than CD8+ T cells.

Of note for this clone: Its specificity is unknown.

The table came from immunoSEQ multiplex PCR; TCRdb's copy has only in-frame clones and leaves some out. This table holds roughly 17,000 clones, 86% found once. This CDR3 region has 18 residues. Trimming at V came to 1 base and at J to 4 bases, leaving 13 bases not matched to a gene. CDR1 is MDHEN, CDR2 SYDVKM, per germline. The sequencing used CD4+ or CD8+ T cells sorted from blood, collected in a trial of the OX40 agonist ivuxolimab. The V and J genes are TRBV28 and TRBJ1-1; TRBD1 matches 9 bases. The receptor comes from an adult with an advanced solid tumor such as melanoma, head and neck, liver or kidney cancer. Written as DNA, the CDR3 is TGTGCCAGCAGTTTATTTGCTCAACAGGGGGCGGAGGGCACTGAAGCTTTCTTT. The encoded protein is CASSLFAQQGAEGTEAFF.